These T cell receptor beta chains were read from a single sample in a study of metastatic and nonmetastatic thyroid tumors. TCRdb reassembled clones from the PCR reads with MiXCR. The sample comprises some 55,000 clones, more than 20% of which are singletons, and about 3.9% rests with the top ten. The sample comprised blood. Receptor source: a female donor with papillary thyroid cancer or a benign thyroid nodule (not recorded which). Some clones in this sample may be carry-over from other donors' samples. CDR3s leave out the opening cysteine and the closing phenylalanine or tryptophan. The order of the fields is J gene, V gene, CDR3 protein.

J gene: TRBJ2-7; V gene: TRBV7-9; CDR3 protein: ASSPDRATSYEQY
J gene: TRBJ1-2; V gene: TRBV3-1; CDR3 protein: ASSQDNRPNYGYT
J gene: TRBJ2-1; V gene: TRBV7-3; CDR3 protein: ASSPPTNNEQF
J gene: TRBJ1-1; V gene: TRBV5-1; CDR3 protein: ASSTGHNVNTEAF
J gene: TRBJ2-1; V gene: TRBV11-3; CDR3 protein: ASSLDRHNEQF
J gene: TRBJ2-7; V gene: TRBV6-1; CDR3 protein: ASTPGGGVYEQY
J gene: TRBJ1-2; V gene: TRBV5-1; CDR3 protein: ASSLEQGVGYT
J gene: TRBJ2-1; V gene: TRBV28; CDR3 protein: ASSLSRRASSNEQF
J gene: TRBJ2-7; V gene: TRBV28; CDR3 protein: ASSTSRGSGRSYEQY
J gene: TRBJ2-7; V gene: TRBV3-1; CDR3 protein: ASSFTESSYEQY
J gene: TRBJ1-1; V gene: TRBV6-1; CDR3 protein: ASSEMEKVTEAF
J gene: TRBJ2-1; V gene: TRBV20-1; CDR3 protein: SARGVGDEQF
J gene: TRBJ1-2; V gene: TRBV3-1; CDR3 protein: ACSQRTGSYVYT
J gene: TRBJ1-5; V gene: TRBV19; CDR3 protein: ASSTPGGDSNQPQH
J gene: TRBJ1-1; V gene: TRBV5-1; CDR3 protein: ASSPPGQGAGGNTEAF
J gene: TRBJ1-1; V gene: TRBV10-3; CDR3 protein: AISEGKKGKAF
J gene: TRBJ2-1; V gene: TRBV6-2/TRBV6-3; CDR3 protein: ASRPYPVYNEQV
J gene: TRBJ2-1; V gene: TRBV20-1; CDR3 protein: SARDLSRGQGFNEQF
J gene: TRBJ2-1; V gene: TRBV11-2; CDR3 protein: ASSLRQRNEQF
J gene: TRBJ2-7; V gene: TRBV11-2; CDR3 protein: ASSPQGVSSYEQY
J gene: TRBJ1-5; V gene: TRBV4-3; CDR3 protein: ASSQWGGRPQH
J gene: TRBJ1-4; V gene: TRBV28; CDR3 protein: ASSLRLTNEKLF
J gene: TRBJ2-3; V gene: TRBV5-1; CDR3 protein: ASRLGLAVTDTQY